These T cell receptor beta chains were read from a single sample in a study of human T cells and chemical hapten exposure. TCRdb used MiXCR to reprocess the RACE reads, holding one entry per CDR3 protein. The sample includes under 200,000 distinct CDR3 sequences, around 13% seen only once; the top ten take less than 2%. Sequencing was performed on whole blood, taken in connection with sensitization to the hapten diphenylcyclopropenone (DPC). The receptors here all came from a woman younger than 45 with alopecia areata. Some clones in this sample may be carry-over from other donors' samples. Both conserved end residues are part of each CDR3. D genes are given only for firm matches. Clone sizes are given selectively: once, few, many, or a class where the clone is expanded.

- - TRBJ1-4 14 TRBV7-2 TGTGCCAGCAGCTTAGGACGTTCGGGTGAAAAACTGTTTTTT CASSLGRSGEKLFF
few - TRBJ2-1 15 TRBV29-1 TGCAGCGTGGTCACCATCCTCGCTGCCTACAATGAGCAGTTCTTC CSVVTILAAYNEQFF
few - TRBJ2-7 14 TRBV6-2/TRBV6-3 TGTGCCAGCAGTTTCACGGACGGAACCTACGAGCAGTACTTC CASSFTDGTYEQYF
- - TRBJ2-3 15 TRBV4-3 TGCGCCAGCAGCCAAGTTCTTCTTTCGGGAGATACGCAGTATTTT CASSQVLLSGDTQYF
many - TRBJ1-6 15 TRBV6-5 TGTGCCAGCGGCCGGGGGTCGCCCTATAATTCACCCCTCCACTTT CASGRGSPYNSPLHF
- - TRBJ2-7 14 TRBV29-1 TGCAGCGTTGAAGCGGACGAGAGCTCCTACGAGCAGTACTTC CSVEADESSYEQYF
- - TRBJ1-1 15 TRBV6-2/TRBV6-3 TGTGCCAGCAGTTACTCGCTTGGGATGAACACTGAAGCTTTCTTT CASSYSLGMNTEAFF
few TRBD2 TRBJ2-1 16 TRBV10-3 TGTGCCATCAGTGGACTAGCGTCTAGCTCCTACAATGAGCAGTTCTTC CAISGLASSSYNEQFF
once - TRBJ1-5 14 TRBV27 TGTGCCAGCAAAATTAGCGGGGGCACCCAGCCCCAGCATTTT CASKISGGTQPQHF
few - TRBJ1-5 15 TRBV2 TGTGCCAGCGGTCTCACTGGCCAGAGGTATCAGCCCCAGCATTTT CASGLTGQRYQPQHF
many - TRBJ1-2 14 TRBV14 TGTGCCAGCAGCCAATTGACAGCTTCCTATGGCTACACCTTC CASSQLTASYGYTF
few - TRBJ2-3 11 TRBV30 TGTGCCTGGAGTGTGAGTAGAACGCAGTATTTT CAWSVSRTQYF